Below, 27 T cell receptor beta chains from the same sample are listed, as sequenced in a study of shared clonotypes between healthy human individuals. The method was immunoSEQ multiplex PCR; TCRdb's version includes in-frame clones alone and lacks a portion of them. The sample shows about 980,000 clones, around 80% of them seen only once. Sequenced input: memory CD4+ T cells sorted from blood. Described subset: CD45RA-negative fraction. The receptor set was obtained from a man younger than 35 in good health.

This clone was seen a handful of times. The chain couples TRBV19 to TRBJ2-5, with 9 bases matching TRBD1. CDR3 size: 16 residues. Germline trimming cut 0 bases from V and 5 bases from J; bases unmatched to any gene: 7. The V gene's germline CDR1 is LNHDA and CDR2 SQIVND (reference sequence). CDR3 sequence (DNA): TGTGCCAGTAGTATAGACAGGACAGGGGCGCTCGAGACCCAGTACTTC. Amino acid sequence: CASSIDRTGALETQYF.

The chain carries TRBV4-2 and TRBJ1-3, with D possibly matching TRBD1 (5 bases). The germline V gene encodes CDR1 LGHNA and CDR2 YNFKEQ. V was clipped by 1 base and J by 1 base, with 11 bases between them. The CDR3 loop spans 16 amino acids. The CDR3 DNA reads TGTGCCAGCAGCCAAGGGGGGGGGACGTCTGGAAACACCATATATTTT. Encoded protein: CASSQGGGTSGNTIYF.

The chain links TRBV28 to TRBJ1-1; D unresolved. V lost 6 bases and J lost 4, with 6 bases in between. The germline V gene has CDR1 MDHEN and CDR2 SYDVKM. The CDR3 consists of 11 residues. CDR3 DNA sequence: TGTGCCAGCAGGGATCTCACTGAAGCTTTCTTT. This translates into CASRDLTEAFF.

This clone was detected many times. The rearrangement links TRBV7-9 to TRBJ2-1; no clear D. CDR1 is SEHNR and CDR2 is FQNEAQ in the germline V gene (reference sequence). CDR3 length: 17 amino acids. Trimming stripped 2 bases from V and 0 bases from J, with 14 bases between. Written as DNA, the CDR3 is TGTGCCAGCAGCTTAAGGGTGGCCCGAAGCTCCTACAATGAGCAGTTCTTC. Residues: CASSLRVARSSYNEQFF.

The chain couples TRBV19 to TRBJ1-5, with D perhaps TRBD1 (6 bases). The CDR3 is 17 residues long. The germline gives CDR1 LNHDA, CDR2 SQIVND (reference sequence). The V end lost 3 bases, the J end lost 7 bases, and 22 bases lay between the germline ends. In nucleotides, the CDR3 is TGTGCCAGTAGTATCCCGACAGGCGGGGGTCTTAGACAGCCCCAGCATTTT. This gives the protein CASSIPTGGGLRQPQHF.

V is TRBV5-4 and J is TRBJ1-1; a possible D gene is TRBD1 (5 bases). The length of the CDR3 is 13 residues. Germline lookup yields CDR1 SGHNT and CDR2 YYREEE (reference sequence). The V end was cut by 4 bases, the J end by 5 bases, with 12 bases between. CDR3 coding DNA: TGTGCCAGCAGCCCCCAGGGAGGGACTGAAGCTTTCTTT. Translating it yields CASSPQGGTEAFF.

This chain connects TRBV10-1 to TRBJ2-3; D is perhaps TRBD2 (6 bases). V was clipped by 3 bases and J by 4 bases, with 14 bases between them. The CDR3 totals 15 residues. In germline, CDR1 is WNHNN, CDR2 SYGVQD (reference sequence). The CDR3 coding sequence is TGCGCCAGCAGTGAAGGGGCTCGGGGGTCAGATACGCAGTATTTT. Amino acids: CASSEGARGSDTQYF.

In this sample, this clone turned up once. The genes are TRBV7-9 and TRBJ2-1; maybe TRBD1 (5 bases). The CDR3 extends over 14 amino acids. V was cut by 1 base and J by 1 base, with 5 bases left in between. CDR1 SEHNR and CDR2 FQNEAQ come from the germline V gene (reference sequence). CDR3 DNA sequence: TGTGCCAGCAGCTTAGAGGGGTCCTACAATGAGCAGTTCTTC. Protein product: CASSLEGSYNEQFF.

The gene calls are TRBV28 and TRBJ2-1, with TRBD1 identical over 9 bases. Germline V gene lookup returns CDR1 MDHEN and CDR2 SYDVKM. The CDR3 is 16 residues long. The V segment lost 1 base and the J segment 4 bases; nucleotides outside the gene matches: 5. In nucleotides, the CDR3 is TGTGCCAGCAGTTTATCCGGGACAGGGCAATACAATGAGCAGTTCTTC. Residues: CASSLSGTGQYNEQFF.

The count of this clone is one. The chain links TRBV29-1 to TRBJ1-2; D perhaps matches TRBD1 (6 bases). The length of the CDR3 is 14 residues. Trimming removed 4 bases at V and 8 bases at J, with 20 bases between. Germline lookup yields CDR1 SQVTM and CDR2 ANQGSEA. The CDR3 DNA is TGCAGCGTTGTTAGGGCCAAATTTACAGGGGGCTACACCTTC. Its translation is CSVVRAKFTGGYTF. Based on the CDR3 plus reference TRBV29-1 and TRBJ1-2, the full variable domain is SAVISQKPSRDICQRGTSLTIQCQVDSQVTMMFWYRQQPGQSLTLIATANQGSEATYESGFVIDKFPISRPNLTFSTLTVSNMSPEDSSIYLCSVVRAKFTGGYTFGSGTRLTVV.

The DNA of the CDR3 is TGTGCCACCAGCAGGGAGGGACGTCGATCCTCTGGAAACACCATATATTTT. Amino acids: CATSREGRRSSGNTIYF. The rearrangement links TRBV15 to TRBJ1-3; possible D gene TRBD1, 5 bases. CDR1 is LNHNV and CDR2 is YYDKDF in the germline V gene (reference sequence). CDR3 length equals 17 residues. The V end lost 3 bases, the J end lost 0 bases, and 15 bases lay between the germline ends.

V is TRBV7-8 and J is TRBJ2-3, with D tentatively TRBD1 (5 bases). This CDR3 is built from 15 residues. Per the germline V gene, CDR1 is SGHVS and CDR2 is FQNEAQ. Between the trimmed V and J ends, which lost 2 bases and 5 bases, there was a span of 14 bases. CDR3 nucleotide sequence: TGTGCCAGCAGCTTACTCGGCAGGGTAGGAGATACGCAGTATTTT. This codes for CASSLLGRVGDTQYF.

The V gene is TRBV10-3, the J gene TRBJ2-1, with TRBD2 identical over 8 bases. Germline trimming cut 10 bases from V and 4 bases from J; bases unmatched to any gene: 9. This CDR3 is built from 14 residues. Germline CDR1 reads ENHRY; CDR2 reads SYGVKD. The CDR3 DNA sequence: TGTGCCACCACCCCAGCGGGGGCTTACAATGAGCAGTTCTTC. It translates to CATTPAGAYNEQFF.

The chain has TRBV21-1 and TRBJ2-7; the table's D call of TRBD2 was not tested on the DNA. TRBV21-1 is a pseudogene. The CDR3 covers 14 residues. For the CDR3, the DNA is TGTGCCAGCAGCAGACTCAGCACACTCTACGAGCAGTACTTC. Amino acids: CASSRLSTLYEQYF.

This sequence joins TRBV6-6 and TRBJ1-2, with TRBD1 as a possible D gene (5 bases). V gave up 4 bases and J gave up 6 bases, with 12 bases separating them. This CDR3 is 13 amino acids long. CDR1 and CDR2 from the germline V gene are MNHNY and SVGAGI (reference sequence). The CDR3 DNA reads TGTGCCAGCAGTTTCGCCGGGACCGATGGCTACACCTTC. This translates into CASSFAGTDGYTF.

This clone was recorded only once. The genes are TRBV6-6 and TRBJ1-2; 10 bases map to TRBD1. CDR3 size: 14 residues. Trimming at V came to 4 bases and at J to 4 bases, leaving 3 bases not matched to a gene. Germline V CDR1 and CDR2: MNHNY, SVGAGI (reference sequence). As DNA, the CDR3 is TGTGCCAGCAGTTGGACAGGGGGTGGCTATGGCTACACCTTC. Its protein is CASSWTGGGYGYTF.

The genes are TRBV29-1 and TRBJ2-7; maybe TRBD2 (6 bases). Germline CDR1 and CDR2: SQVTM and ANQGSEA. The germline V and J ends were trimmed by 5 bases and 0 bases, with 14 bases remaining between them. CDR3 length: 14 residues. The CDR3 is CSVTTRGSSYEQYF. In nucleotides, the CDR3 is TGCAGCGTTACCACCCGGGGGAGCTCCTACGAGCAGTACTTC.

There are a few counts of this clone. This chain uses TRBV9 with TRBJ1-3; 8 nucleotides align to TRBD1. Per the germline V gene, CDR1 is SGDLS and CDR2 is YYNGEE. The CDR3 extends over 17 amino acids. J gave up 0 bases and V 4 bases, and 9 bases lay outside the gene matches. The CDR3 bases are TGTGCCAGCAGCCTCGGACAGGGAGGCCTCTCTGGAAACACCATATATTTT. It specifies CASSLGQGGLSGNTIYF.

The CDR3 DNA is TGCGCCAGCAGCTTGGTGGGACAGGGGGCAGATACGCAGTATTTT. The encoded protein is CASSLVGQGADTQYF. The chain employs TRBV5-1 and TRBJ2-3, with TRBD1 matching over 11 bases. The germline gives CDR1 SGHRS, CDR2 YFSETQ. The CDR3 is 15 amino acids. The ends lost 0 bases at V and 4 bases at J; junction bases unmatched: 1.

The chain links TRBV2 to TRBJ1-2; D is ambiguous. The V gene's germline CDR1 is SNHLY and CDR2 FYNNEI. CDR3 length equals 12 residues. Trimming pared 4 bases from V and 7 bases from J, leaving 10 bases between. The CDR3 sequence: CASSGTAGGYTF. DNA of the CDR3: TGTGCCAGCAGTGGGACGGCGGGTGGCTACACCTTC.

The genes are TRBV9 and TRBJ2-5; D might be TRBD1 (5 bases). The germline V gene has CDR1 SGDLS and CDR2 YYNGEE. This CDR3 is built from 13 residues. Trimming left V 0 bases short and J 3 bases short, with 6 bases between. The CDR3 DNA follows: TGTGCCAGCAGCGTAGTGGACAAAGAGACCCAGTACTTC. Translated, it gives CASSVVDKETQYF.

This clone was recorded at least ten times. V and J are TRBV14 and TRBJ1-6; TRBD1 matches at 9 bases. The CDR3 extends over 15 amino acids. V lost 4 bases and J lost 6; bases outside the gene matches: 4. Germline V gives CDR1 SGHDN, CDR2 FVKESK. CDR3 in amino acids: CASSPGQGANSPLHF. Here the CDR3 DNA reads TGTGCCAGCAGCCCGGGACAGGGCGCTAATTCACCCCTCCACTTT.

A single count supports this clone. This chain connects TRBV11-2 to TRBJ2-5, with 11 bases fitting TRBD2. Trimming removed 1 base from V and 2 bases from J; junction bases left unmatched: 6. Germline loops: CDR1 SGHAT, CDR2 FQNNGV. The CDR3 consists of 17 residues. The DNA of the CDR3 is TGTGCCAGCAGCTTAGTAGGGTCTAGCGGGGGGCAAGAGACCCAGTACTTC. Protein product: CASSLVGSSGGQETQYF.

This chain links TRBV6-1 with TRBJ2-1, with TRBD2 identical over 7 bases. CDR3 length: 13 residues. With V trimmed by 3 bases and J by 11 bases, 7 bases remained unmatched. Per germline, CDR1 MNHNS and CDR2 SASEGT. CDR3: CASSDGEGRQQFF. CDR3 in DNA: TGTGCCAGCAGTGATGGGGAGGGGAGGCAGCAGTTCTTC.

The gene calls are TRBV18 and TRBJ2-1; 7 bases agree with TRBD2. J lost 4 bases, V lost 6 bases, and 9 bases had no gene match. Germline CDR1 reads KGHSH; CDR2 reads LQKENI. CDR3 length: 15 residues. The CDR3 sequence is CASSLSGTPYNEQFF. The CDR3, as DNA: TGTGCCAGCTCGCTAAGCGGGACCCCTTACAATGAGCAGTTCTTC. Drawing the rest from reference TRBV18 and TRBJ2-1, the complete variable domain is NAGVMQNPRHLVRRRGQEARLRCSPMKGHSHVYWYRQLPEEGLKFMVYLQKENIIDESGMPKERFSAEFPKEGPSILRIQQVVRGDSAAYFCASSLSGTPYNEQFFGPGTRLTVL.

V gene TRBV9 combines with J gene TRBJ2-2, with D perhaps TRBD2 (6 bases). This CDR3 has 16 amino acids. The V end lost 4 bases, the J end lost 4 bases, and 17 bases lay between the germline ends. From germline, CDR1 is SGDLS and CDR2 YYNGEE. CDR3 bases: TGTGCCAGCAGCATCCTCCCGGGGGTGACCACCGGGGAGCTGTTTTTT. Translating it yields CASSILPGVTTGELFF.

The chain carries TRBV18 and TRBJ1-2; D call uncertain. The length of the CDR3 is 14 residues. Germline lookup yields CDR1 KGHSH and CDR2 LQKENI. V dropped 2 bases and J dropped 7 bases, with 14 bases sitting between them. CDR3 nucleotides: TGTGCCAGCTCACCAGTGATAAACTCCGGTGGCTACACCTTC. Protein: CASSPVINSGGYTF.